Sequencing of this TCR beta chain was carried out in a study of T cells in Graves' hyperthyroidism and ophthalmopathy. Amplification of TCR beta CDR3 regions used RNA as the template. First-round RT-PCR targeting the TCR CDR3 was performed with the HTBI primer set. TCRdb fed the multiplex PCR reads into MiXCR, producing one record per CDR3 protein. This table holds more than 150,000 distinct CDR3 sequences, approximately 15% found once. This clonotype was observed at least ten times. Sequenced input: blood. The sequence came from a woman between 50 and 59 years old with Graves' hyperthyroidism.

This CDR3 reads CASSLTPGRTNEKLFF. DNA of the CDR3: TGTGCCAGCAGCCTCACACCGGGACGGACTAATGAAAAACTGTTTTTT. The chain uses TRBV3-1 and TRBJ1-4, with TRBD1 as a possible D gene (5 bases). Trimming stripped 4 bases from V and 2 bases from J, with 14 bases between. This CDR3 is 16 amino acids long. CDR1 LGHDT and CDR2 YNNKEL come from the germline V gene (reference sequence).